This record concerns one T cell receptor beta chain sequence. Data came from immunoSEQ multiplex PCR; TCRdb stores just in-frame clones and leaves some out. The sample contains over a million clones, roughly 97% of which appear only once. The sample comes from a study of shared clonotypes between healthy human individuals. The CDR3 is 14 amino acids. Germline V gives CDR1 SGDLS, CDR2 YYNGEE. V was trimmed by 6 bases and J by 3 bases, leaving 12 bases between them. The sequencing sample was made of naive CD4+ T cells sorted from blood. Sample subset: CD45RA+ positively selected. The chain has TRBV9 and TRBJ2-2; D is unclear. This receptor was taken from a young man in good health. The CDR3: CASNSASYTGELFF. CDR3 in DNA: TGTGCCAGCAACTCGGCATCCTACACCGGGGAGCTGTTTTTT.